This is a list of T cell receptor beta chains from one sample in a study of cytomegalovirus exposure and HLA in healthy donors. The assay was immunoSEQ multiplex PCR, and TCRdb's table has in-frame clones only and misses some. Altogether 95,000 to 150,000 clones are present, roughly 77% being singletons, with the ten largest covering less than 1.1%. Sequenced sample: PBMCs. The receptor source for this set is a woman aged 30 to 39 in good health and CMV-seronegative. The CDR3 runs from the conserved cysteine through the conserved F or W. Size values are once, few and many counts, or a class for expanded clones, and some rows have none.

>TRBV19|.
CASSAPGTEISYEQYF
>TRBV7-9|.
CASSPGEGRYNEQFF
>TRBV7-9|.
CASSPGLGDYSGNTIYF
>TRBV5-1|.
CASSPRGGGTGELFF
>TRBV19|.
CASSTGGQETQYF
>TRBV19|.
CASSPIGARGTQYF
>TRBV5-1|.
CASSLSQSKRLRGYTF
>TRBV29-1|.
CSARRGQGIFEQFF
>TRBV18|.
CASSPGQTSYEQYF
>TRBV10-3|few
CAISESMAGGTDTQYF
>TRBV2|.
CASRGVAGAYNEQFF
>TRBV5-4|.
CASSIRLAGVSDTQYF
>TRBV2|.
CASSLAGDEQFF
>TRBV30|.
CAWSLGFQETQYF
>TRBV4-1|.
CASSQVSGDTEAFF
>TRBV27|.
CASSLSRGAAWYPRTQYF
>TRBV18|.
CASSLNSYQPQHF
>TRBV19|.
CASRRTSGRAGYNEQFF
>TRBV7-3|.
CASSSYGGGTPYGYTF
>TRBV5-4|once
CASSLGDRRGETQYF
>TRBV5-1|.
CASSLYRDTVMNTEAFF
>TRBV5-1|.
CASSFDRGGSEQFF
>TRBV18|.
CASSSEGNYGYTF
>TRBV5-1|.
CASSLGTNGNTIYF
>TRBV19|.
CASARTGSNQPQHF
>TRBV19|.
CASSIDFSAGELFF
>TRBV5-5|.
CASSKTWREGSTGELFF
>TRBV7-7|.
CASSLTRTGELFF
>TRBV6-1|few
CASSGQGVYGYTF
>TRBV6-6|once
CASSYSIGTGIPEAFF
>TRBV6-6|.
CASSYVGQLNEQFF
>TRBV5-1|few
CASRAGTSGRGAREQYF
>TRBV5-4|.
CASSFRGRVTPEQFF
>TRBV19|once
CASSTGLAGLNEQFF
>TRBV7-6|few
CASSTRDSEAFF
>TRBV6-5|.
CASNTGGILTDTQYF
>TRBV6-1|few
CASSLTGRQPQHF
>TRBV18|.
CASSPQTSGLSTDTQYF
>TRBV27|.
CASSFNGPGNTIYF
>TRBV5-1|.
CASSSSGRSTNEQFF
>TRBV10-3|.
CAISESTSGSYEQYF
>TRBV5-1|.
CASSGLAGGTGELFF
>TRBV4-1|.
CASSQAGQGYETQYF
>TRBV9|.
CASSVSTEPNQPQHF
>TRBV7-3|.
CASSSTGDSGNTIYF
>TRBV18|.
CASSVRGPMNTEAFF
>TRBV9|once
CASTLDGQGPDTQYF
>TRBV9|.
CASSSPGGLRFRDTQYF
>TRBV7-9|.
CASSFTGGNSPLHF
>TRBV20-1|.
CSAREIRGHTF
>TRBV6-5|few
CASTLGAGVNTEAFF
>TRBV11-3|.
CASSLADTQYF
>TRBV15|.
CATSRDWSYEQYF
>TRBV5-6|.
CASRKGIAGRNEQFF
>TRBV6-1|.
CASSERLGRGTEQYF
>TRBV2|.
CASAREASHEQFF
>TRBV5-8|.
CASSLGTTQATNEKLFF
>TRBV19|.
CASRGQGNTEAFF
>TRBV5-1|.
CASSLGGQNYEQYF